The T cell receptor beta chain under discussion was sequenced for a study of T cell responses to AZD1222 COVID-19 vaccine. Sequencing was performed with immunoSEQ multiplex PCR; in TCRdb, only in-frame clones are kept and a portion is missing. In the table there are about 93,000 clones, roughly 85% of which are singletons. The CDR3 covers 15 residues. Trimming cost V 0 bases and J 7 bases, with 15 bases left between them. CDR1 and CDR2 (germline): LGHNA, YSLEER. This clonotype was obtained from an adult in good health. The rearrangement joins TRBV4-3 to TRBJ1-2; D is perhaps TRBD1 (5 bases). The sample here was peripheral blood, taken on day 0 of AZD1222 vaccination. The CDR3 region has the DNA TGCGCCAGCAGCCAAGACAGGGCTTCAGTCGGTGGCTACACCTTC. As protein: CASSQDRASVGGYTF.